The entry below gives a single T cell receptor beta chain sequence along with its context. What it binds is unknown. In germline, CDR1 is KGHSH, CDR2 LQKENI. The CDR3 extends over 14 amino acids. Trimming took 1 base from V and 2 from J, leaving 9 bases between them. The data originate from a study of shared clonotypes between healthy human individuals. Broader study findings: The sampled material consisted only of blood, and tissue repertoires are likely to differ.

Donors were Caucasian adults residing in Nashville, Tennessee, USA. The study ran the assay at deep level. TCRdb's table, derived via immunoSEQ multiplex PCR, lists solely in-frame clones and lacks some. The sample records 2.3 million or so clones, approximately 93% being singletons. The V gene is TRBV18, the J gene TRBJ2-7, with unresolved D. This sequence originates from a man aged 18 to 29 in good health. Some clones in this sample may be carry-over from other donors' samples. What was sequenced was naive CD4+ T cells from PBMCs. The sample's subset: CD45RA+ positively selected. CDR3 bases: TGTGCCAGCTCACCACGGATCGGACCCTACGAGCAGTACTTC. Protein product: CASSPRIGPYEQYF.